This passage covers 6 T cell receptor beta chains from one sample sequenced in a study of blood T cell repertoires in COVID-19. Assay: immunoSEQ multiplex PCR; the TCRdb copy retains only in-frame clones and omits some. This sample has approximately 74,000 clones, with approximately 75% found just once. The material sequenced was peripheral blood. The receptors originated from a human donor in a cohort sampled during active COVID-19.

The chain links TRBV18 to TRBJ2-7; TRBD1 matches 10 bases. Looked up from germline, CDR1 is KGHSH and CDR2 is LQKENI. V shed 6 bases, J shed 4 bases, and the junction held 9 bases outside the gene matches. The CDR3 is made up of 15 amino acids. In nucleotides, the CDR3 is TGTGCCAGCTCTCCGCCCGGGACAGGGGCTTACGAGCAGTACTTC. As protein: CASSPPGTGAYEQYF.

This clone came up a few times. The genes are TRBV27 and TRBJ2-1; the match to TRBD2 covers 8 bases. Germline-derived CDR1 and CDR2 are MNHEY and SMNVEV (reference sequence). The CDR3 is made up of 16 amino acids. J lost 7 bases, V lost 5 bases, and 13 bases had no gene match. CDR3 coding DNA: TGTGCCAGCAGTCTAATGACTAGCGCAACTTCTAATGAGCAGTTCTTC. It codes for CASSLMTSATSNEQFF.

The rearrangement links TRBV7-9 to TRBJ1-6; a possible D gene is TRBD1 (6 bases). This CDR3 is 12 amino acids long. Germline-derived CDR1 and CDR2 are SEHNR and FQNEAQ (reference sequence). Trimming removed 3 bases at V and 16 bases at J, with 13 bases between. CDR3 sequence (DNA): TGTGCCAGCAGCTTGGGGGCCCTGTCTCTCCACTTT. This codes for CASSLGALSLHF.

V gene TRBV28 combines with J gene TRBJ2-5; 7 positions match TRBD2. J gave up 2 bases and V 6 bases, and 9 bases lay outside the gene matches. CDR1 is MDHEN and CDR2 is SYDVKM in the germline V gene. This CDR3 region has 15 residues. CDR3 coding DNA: TGTGCCAGCAGCCTAGGACTAGTTTGGCAAGAGACCCAGTACTTC. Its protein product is CASSLGLVWQETQYF.

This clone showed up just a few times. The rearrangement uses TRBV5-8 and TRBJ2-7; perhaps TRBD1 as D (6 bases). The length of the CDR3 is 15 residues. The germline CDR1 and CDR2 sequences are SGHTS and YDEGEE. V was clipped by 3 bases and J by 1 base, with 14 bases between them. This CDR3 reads CASSWPGTSSYEQYF. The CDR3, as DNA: TGTGCCAGCAGCTGGCCCGGGACATCTTCCTACGAGCAGTACTTC.

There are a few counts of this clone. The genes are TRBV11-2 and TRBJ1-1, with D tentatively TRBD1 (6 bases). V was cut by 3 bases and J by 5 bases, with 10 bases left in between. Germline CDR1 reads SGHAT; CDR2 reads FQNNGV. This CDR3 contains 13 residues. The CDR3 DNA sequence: TGTGCCAGCAGCTTGGCAGGGGAAACTGAAGCTTTCTTT. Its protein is CASSLAGETEAFF.